The 25 T cell receptor beta chains presented below share a single source sample, sequenced in a study of OX40 agonist ivuxolimab in advanced cancers. Assay: immunoSEQ multiplex PCR; the TCRdb copy retains only in-frame clones and omits some. The table lists about 59,000 clones, 85% of them singletons. This specimen consisted of CD4+ or CD8+ T cells sorted from blood, obtained in a trial of the OX40 agonist ivuxolimab. The receptors stem from an adult with an advanced solid tumor such as melanoma, head and neck, liver or kidney cancer.

The chain joins TRBV10-3 to TRBJ1-4; 7 bases match TRBD1. CDR1 ENHRY and CDR2 SYGVKD come from the germline V gene. V shed 6 bases and J 6 bases; nucleotides not matched to a gene: 7. The CDR3 length is 14 residues. In DNA form, the CDR3 reads TGTGCCATCAGCCCAGGGGGGAGAGATGAAAAACTGTTTTTT. Its translation: CAISPGGRDEKLFF.

The J gene is TRBJ2-3, the V gene TRBV9, with TRBD1 matching 7 bases. The length of the CDR3 is 16 residues. CDR1 and CDR2 (germline): SGDLS, YYNGEE. V was pared by 2 bases and J by 2 bases, with 8 bases of the junction left unmatched. The CDR3, as DNA: TGTGCCAGCAGCGTCGAGATGGGACAGTTCACAGATACGCAGTATTTT. Translation: CASSVEMGQFTDTQYF. The full variable domain, rest sourced from reference TRBV9 and TRBJ2-3, is DSGVTQTPKHLITATGQRVTLRCSPRSGDLSVYWYQQSLDQGLQFLIQYYNGEERAKGNILERFSAQQFPDLHSELNLSSLELGDSALYFCASSVEMGQFTDTQYFGPGTRLTVL.

The V call is TRBV11-2, the J call TRBJ1-1; D unclear. The CDR3 has 15 amino acids. CDR1 and CDR2 (germline): SGHAT, FQNNGV. Between the trimmed V and J ends, which lost 2 bases and 3 bases, there was a span of 13 bases. CDR3 nucleotide sequence: TGTGCCAGCAGCTTAAAGTACAGCCCCTACACTGAAGCTTTCTTT. It is translated as CASSLKYSPYTEAFF. The variable domain in full, with the rest retrieved from reference TRBV11-2 and TRBJ1-1, is EAGVAQSPRYKIIEKRQSVAFWCNPISGHATLYWYQQILGQGPKLLIQFQNNGVVDDSQLPKDRFSAERLKGVDSTLKIQPAKLEDSAVYLCASSLKYSPYTEAFFGQGTRLTVV.

This clone showed up just a few times. The chain couples TRBV13 to TRBJ2-3; 11 bases align to TRBD2. The J segment lost 2 bases and the V segment lost 5 bases, leaving 6 bases of the junction unmatched. Germline CDR1 reads PRHDT; CDR2 reads FYEKMQ (reference sequence). This CDR3 has 16 amino acids. The chain's CDR3 is CASSPLSGGATDTQYF. Here the CDR3 DNA reads TGTGCCAGCAGCCCACTTAGCGGGGGGGCCACAGATACGCAGTATTTT.

This chain joins TRBV30 and TRBJ1-4; D is unclear. The CDR3 length is 14 residues. The V gene's germline CDR1 is GTSNPN and CDR2 SVGIG (reference sequence). V lost 0 bases and J lost 3, with 8 bases in between. CDR3 sequence (DNA): TGTGCCTGGAGTGTACGGGGTGCTAATGAAAAACTGTTTTTT. This gives the protein CAWSVRGANEKLFF. Drawing the rest from reference TRBV30 and TRBJ1-4, the complete variable domain is SQTIHQWPATLVQPVGSPLSLECTVEGTSNPNLYWYRQAAGRGLQLLFYSVGIGQISSEVPQNLSASRPQDRQFILSSKKLLLSDSGFYLCAWSVRGANEKLFFGSGTQLSVL.

This sequence joins TRBV2 and TRBJ1-2; TRBD1 aligns across 7 bases. V was pared by 6 bases and J by 8 bases, with 12 bases of the junction left unmatched. The CDR3 is 14 amino acids. Germline V gene lookup returns CDR1 SNHLY and CDR2 FYNNEI. The CDR3 DNA follows: TGTGCCAGCAGGTCGGACAGGTGGTTGGGAGGCTACACCTTC. This codes for CASRSDRWLGGYTF.

The J gene is TRBJ1-2, the V gene TRBV28; possibly TRBD1 for D (6 bases). The V end lost 4 bases, the J end lost 5 bases, and 17 bases lay between the germline ends. The V gene's germline CDR1 is MDHEN and CDR2 SYDVKM. This CDR3 region has 15 residues. In DNA form, the CDR3 reads TGTGCCAGCAGTTACCCAGGGGAAGGTTGGTATGGCTACACCTTC. This sequence encodes CASSYPGEGWYGYTF.

V is TRBV19 and J is TRBJ2-1; 16 positions match TRBD2. The CDR3 spans 14 residues. Unmatched junction bases numbered 3, after V lost 7 bases and J lost 9 bases. CDR1 LNHDA and CDR2 SQIVND come from the germline V gene (reference sequence). The CDR3 nucleotides read TGTGCCAGTAAGGGACTAGCGGGAGGGGTTGAGCAGTTCTTC. Translating it yields CASKGLAGGVEQFF.

The chain carries TRBV19 and TRBJ1-1; 9 nucleotides line up with TRBD1. CDR1 is LNHDA and CDR2 is SQIVND in the germline V gene (reference sequence). After removal of 5 bases from V and 4 bases from J, the junction contained 5 bases not matched to a gene. CDR3 length equals 14 residues. The CDR3 bases are TGTGCCAGTAGTGGGACAGGGCTCTCCACTGAAGCTTTCTTT. This codes for CASSGTGLSTEAFF.

The sample holds a few counts of this clone. The J gene is TRBJ2-5, the V gene TRBV7-2; D ambiguous. The V gene's germline CDR1 is SGHTA and CDR2 FQGNSA. V was cut by 1 base and J by 2 bases, with 8 bases left in between. The CDR3 extends over 14 amino acids. CDR3 in amino acids: CASSLGLGQETQYF. The CDR3 DNA is TGTGCCAGCAGCTTAGGGCTAGGGCAAGAGACCCAGTACTTC.

This chain connects TRBV10-2 to TRBJ2-7; TRBD2 aligns across 7 bases. This CDR3 contains 15 residues. From germline, CDR1 is WSHSY and CDR2 SAAADI. J gave up 4 bases and V 6 bases, and 12 bases lay outside the gene matches. The DNA for the CDR3 is TGCGCCAGCAGACCCCGGGGAGGGCAGGGTTACGAGCAGTACTTC. As protein: CASRPRGGQGYEQYF.

The chain carries TRBV2 and TRBJ1-4; D remains ambiguous. Germline V gene lookup returns CDR1 SNHLY and CDR2 FYNNEI. This CDR3 is 15 amino acids long. Trimming cost V 5 bases and J 7 bases, with 17 bases left between them. The CDR3 spells CASSQRESRGEKLFF. In DNA, the CDR3 is TGTGCCAGCAGTCAACGGGAGTCCCGGGGTGAAAAACTGTTTTTT.

This chain uses TRBV19 with TRBJ2-3, with D possibly TRBD2 on 7 matching bases. Germline CDR1 is LNHDA and CDR2 is SQIVND (reference sequence). This CDR3 has 16 amino acids. Trimming shortened V by 0 bases and J by 4 bases, and 14 bases separated the two germline ends. The CDR3 coding sequence is TGTGCCAGTAGTATAGATAGGGGGGGCAGGGCAGATACGCAGTATTTT. Translated: CASSIDRGGRADTQYF.

The chain couples TRBV6-6 to TRBJ2-7; D perhaps matches TRBD1 (5 bases). Per germline, CDR1 MNHNY and CDR2 SVGAGI (reference sequence). CDR3 size: 13 residues. The ends were cut back, 2 bases at V and 5 bases at J, with 10 bases in the middle. This CDR3 reads CASSYLSGNEQYF. The CDR3 DNA reads as TGTGCCAGCAGTTACCTGTCAGGGAACGAGCAGTACTTC.

The chain joins TRBV18 to TRBJ2-5, with a tentative D call TRBD1 (6 bases). Germline V CDR1 and CDR2: KGHSH, LQKENI. V was pared by 2 bases and J by 11 bases, with 24 bases between. The CDR3 contains 16 residues. CDR3 DNA: TGTGCCAGCTCACCATACCAGGACAGCCTAAGGGATGAGCAGTACTTC. Encoded protein: CASSPYQDSLRDEQYF. Together with reference TRBV18 and TRBJ2-5, the CDR3 gives the full variable domain: NAGVMQNPRHLVRRRGQEARLRCSPMKGHSHVYWYRQLPEEGLKFMVYLQKENIIDESGMPKERFSAEFPKEGPSILRIQQVVRGDSAAYFCASSPYQDSLRDEQYFGPGTRLLVL.

This chain connects TRBV4-1 to TRBJ1-2; no firm D call. CDR1 and CDR2 (germline): MGHRA, YSYEKL. V gave up 4 bases and J gave up 4 bases, with 19 bases separating them. The CDR3 sequence is 16 residues long. The CDR3 nucleotides are TGCGCCAGCAGCCCAGATTGGGATGTCCCCCCCTATGGCTACACCTTC. Translated, it gives CASSPDWDVPPYGYTF.

The chain joins TRBV27 to TRBJ2-7; 7 bases line up with TRBD1. The length of the CDR3 is 15 residues. Trimming cost V 2 bases and J 8 bases; bases outside gene matches: 12. Germline CDR1 reads MNHEY; CDR2 reads SMNVEV (reference sequence). The CDR3 nucleotides are TGTGCCAGCAGTTTAGGGACAGCCGCATCCGGGCAGCAGTACTTC. Residues: CASSLGTAASGQQYF.

The rearrangement uses TRBV18 and TRBJ1-2, with D possibly matching TRBD1 (5 bases). Germline V gene data show CDR1 as KGHSH and CDR2 as LQKENI. This CDR3 has 16 amino acids. V shed 2 bases and J shed 8 bases, with 21 bases lying between them. CDR3 sequence reads: CASSPGVAGKGGGYTF. Here the CDR3 DNA reads TGTGCCAGCTCACCAGGGGTCGCAGGGAAAGGAGGCGGCTACACCTTC.

This clone was observed a single time. V gene TRBV5-6 combines with J gene TRBJ1-3; D call uncertain. V gave up 3 bases and J gave up 3 bases, with 10 bases separating them. Germline CDR1 SGHDT, CDR2 YYEEEE. The CDR3 consists of 14 residues. In DNA form, the CDR3 reads TGTGCCAGCAGCTCCTCGGTGGGTGGAAACACCATATATTTT. It codes for CASSSSVGGNTIYF. Complete variable domain (other parts from reference TRBV5-6 and TRBJ1-3): DAGVTQSPTHLIKTRGQQVTLRCSPKSGHDTVSWYQQALGQGPQFIFQYYEEEERQRGNFPDRFSGHQFPNYSSELNVNALLLGDSALYLCASSSSVGGNTIYFGEGSWLTVV.

The chain is built from TRBV28 and TRBJ2-7, with a possible D match to TRBD1 (5 bases). Germline V gene lookup returns CDR1 MDHEN and CDR2 SYDVKM. The CDR3 contains 13 residues. Deletions cut 1 base from V and 4 bases from J, with 8 bases between. CDR3 sequence reads: CASSLFRVYEQYF. CDR3 nucleotide sequence: TGTGCCAGCAGTTTATTCAGGGTGTACGAGCAGTACTTC.

The chain recombines TRBV5-4 with TRBJ1-1; 7 bases match TRBD1. Trimming at V came to 4 bases and at J to 2 bases, leaving 8 bases not matched to a gene. The CDR3 spans 15 residues. The V gene's germline CDR1 is SGHNT and CDR2 YYREEE (reference sequence). CDR3: CASSNRGGLNTEAFF. The CDR3 DNA reads TGTGCCAGCAGCAACAGGGGAGGGTTAAACACTGAAGCTTTCTTT.

The chain recombines TRBV28 with TRBJ1-5; TRBD1 might be the D (5 bases). Germline V gives CDR1 MDHEN, CDR2 SYDVKM. This CDR3 comprises 14 residues. V lost 7 bases and J 4 bases, leaving 14 bases between the germline ends. As DNA, the CDR3 is TGTGCCAGCACCCCTGGGGGAGGGAATCAGCCCCAGCATTTT. Translating gives CASTPGGGNQPQHF.

This rearrangement joins TRBV7-6 to TRBJ2-3; no clear D gene. Germline CDR1 reads SGHVS; CDR2 reads FNYEAQ. The CDR3 is 13 amino acids. V lost 1 base to trimming and J lost 2 bases, with 4 bases between them. The CDR3 is CASSLVTTDTQYF. The CDR3 bases are TGTGCCAGCAGCTTAGTAACCACAGATACGCAGTATTTT.

This sequence joins TRBV4-1 and TRBJ2-1, with 7 bases aligning to TRBD2. The J segment lost 7 bases and the V segment lost 1 base, leaving 10 bases of the junction unmatched. CDR1 and CDR2 from the germline V gene are MGHRA and YSYEKL. This CDR3 has 16 residues. Written as DNA, the CDR3 is TGCGCCAGCAGCCAAGGACTAGCAAGGGGTAGGAATGAGCAGTTCTTC. Translated: CASSQGLARGRNEQFF.

This clone appeared once. This CDR3 reads CASSGQGNTGELFF. CDR3 nucleotides: TGTGCCAGCAGTGGTCAGGGTAACACCGGGGAGCTGTTTTTT. V and J are TRBV2 and TRBJ2-2, with D maybe TRBD1 (5 bases). V shed 4 bases and J shed 2 bases, with 8 bases lying between them. Looked up from germline, CDR1 is SNHLY and CDR2 is FYNNEI. This CDR3 comprises 14 residues.